This T cell receptor (beta chain) was recorded in a study of cytomegalovirus exposure and HLA in healthy donors (dated by TCRdb to the late 2010s). In terms of the full investigation: An earlier analysis of some 600 of the donors reported roughly 300 Gb of sequence data and 117 million unique TCR beta sequences obtained from around 180 million T cells. An early release covering roughly 600 HLA-typed donors comprised approximately 300 gigabases of sequencing data and 65 million to 100 million unique TCR sequences. Among the 398 genotyped donors, around 79% belonged to the genetic ancestry cluster associated with self-reported Caucasian donors. The study aimed to test whether cataloging public T cell receptors could reveal signatures of past pathogen exposure. The T cell repertoires of about 700 subjects were profiled by immunosequencing and related to cytomegalovirus serostatus. A separate validation cohort of 100 to 150 different subjects was used in addition to the approximately 700-subject first cohort. To predict cytomegalovirus infection status, the study combined high-throughput TCR immunosequencing, statistical association of individual TCRs with disease status, and machine learning. A later analysis re-examined previously published TCR beta repertoires from roughly 650 donors and added high-resolution HLA genotyping to investigate patterns of TCR occurrence. Rather than using new phenotypic data, the later analysis identified candidate immune exposures from TCR beta sequences and from how often those sequences occurred across donors. An earlier analysis of roughly 600 of the donors used high-throughput TCR beta sequencing to judge whether each TCR beta V gene segment behaved as functional or pseudogenic. Donor age, sex, ethnicity and CMV serostatus were compiled together with the repertoire data. Genome-wide SNP genotypes for about 55% of the roughly 670 donors were used in a later genetic analysis, which treated that subset as a discovery cohort. Every repertoire in the discovery cohort had been generated on one and the same sequencing platform. HLA typing included class I and class II loci at four-digit resolution. Typing coverage differed by locus: A, B, C, DRB1 and DQB1 were typed in about 620-640 donors, DQA1 in about 500, DPA1 in 600 to 610, and DPB1 in roughly 450. Roughly five DR-DQ haplotypes were treated as single units for association and clustering because of strong linkage in the cohort. Among 398 genotyped donors of the cohort, an average of around 240,000 unique TCR beta nucleotide sequences were sequenced per donor, roughly 20% of them non-productive. Results and caveats for the whole study, not just this receptor: A further reported finding was that TCR beta sequences accurately predicted the HLA-A and HLA-B alleles for most subjects in the first cohort. In a later analysis, HLA-associated TCR beta chains showed more clonal expansion and lower generation probabilities than non-associated chains that were equally common. Compared with the approximately 600-donor mean, donors in an Asian-associated ancestry cluster had fewer N-insertions in productive TCRs, according to a later genetic analysis. V-gene and J-gene trimming of TCR beta chains was associated with a missense DCLRE1C variant in a later genetic analysis, and the association was replicated in an independent cohort. Sequencing depth was assumed to be roughly uniform across donors in the presence/absence analyses, though that assumption may not hold. The authors suggested that the approach could potentially be extended to other disease states and immunological phenotypes. For the cohort, immune exposure information was limited to CMV serostatus. In a later analysis, some 18,000 TCR beta sequences were associated with specific HLA alleles at a false discovery rate of 0.05. According to a later analysis, most CMV-associated TCR beta chains appeared to be HLA-restricted, and the HLA associations seemed to be driven largely by CMV exposure. In this cohort, only TCR beta chains were sequenced, and detectable features were limited by the absence of alpha or paired-chain data. Across donors, most TCR sequences were observed very rarely, whereas some public TCRs were present in many individuals. Three of the identified cytomegalovirus-associated TCR beta chains were confirmed in vitro to be specific for cytomegalovirus antigens. In a later analysis, TCR association rates were found to vary across HLA loci, with the most associated TCRs seen for DRB1 alleles and the fewest for HLA-C alleles. Cytomegalovirus status was reported to be diagnosed by the classifier with high specificity and sensitivity in both the original and validation cohorts. In the study, around 150 TCR beta chains were listed as associated with cytomegalovirus. In an earlier analysis of under 600 of the donors, most TCR beta V segments were observed in productive rearrangements about 87% or about 30% of the time, broadly matching IMGT annotations. When HLA alleles, especially DR and DQ, strongly co-occurred, TCR associations were difficult to assign to individual alleles. According to a later analysis, parvovirus B19, influenza, CMV and Epstein-Barr virus appeared linked to several top co-occurrence clusters. Linkage disequilibrium might explain the correlated functional status among segregating V segments, but an unknown experimental factor could not be ruled out. The sequencing pipeline was judged likely to have produced a cluster of highly shared sequence variants as a technical artifact. The earlier analysis of fewer than 750 of the donors excluded around 17 rarely observed V segments, including chromosome 9 orphons, because counts were too low. Because some donors lacked HLA typing at each locus, the association tests relied only on the typed subset. Because the 87-base-pair reads could not distinguish some IMGT-functional V segments, including TRBV6-2 and TRBV6-3, those segments were excluded.

Notes on this clone: Its target antigen remains unknown. Per-base qualities were not stored, and no clone one base away is much larger.

The cohort was made up of roughly 670 healthy bone marrow donors. At the time of sampling, every cohort member was nominally healthy, though immune exposures that went unrecorded were likely present. The donor tested CMV seropositive, placing the donor among the 250 to 300 seropositive members of the cohort. A peripheral blood sample was provided by each donor, and peripheral blood mononuclear cells were used for TCR beta sequencing. Genomic DNA was extracted from the blood cell samples with the Qiagen DNeasy Blood Extraction Kit. The CDR3 numbers 17 residues from cysteine through phenylalanine. The retained sequence is limited to the CDR3, 51 bases, with the frame set at the first base. V drops 0 bases and J drops 3 bases, leaving 17 bases in between. Library creation used the immunoSEQ multiplex PCR assay. The multiplex PCR relied on a mix of 60 forward primers for TCR Vbeta segments and 13 reverse primers for TCR Jbeta segments. The CDR3 region of rearranged TCR beta genes was amplified from genomic DNA by a multiplex PCR assay. The Illumina HiSeq System was used to sequence the amplified TCR beta libraries as 87-base-pair reads. The original methods were these. Across the 666 repertoires, a later analysis counted 80 million or so unique TCR beta chains, roughly 11 million of which were shared by at least two donors. Raw reads were error-corrected and collapsed into unique sequences with a nearest-neighbor algorithm that merged closely related sequences to remove PCR and sequencing errors. CDR3 sequences were aligned to IMGT reference sequences to assign V, D and J gene segments. For a sequence to be retained, at least a six-nucleotide match to both a V gene segment and a J gene segment was required. A rearrangement was called productive if the CDR3 had no stop codons and remained in frame with V and J, and every other rearrangement was called non-productive. CDR3 was defined by IMGT convention, running from the second conserved V-encoded cysteine to the conserved J-encoded phenylalanine. The earlier analysis of 550 to 650 of the donors excluded any sequence lacking an unambiguous match to a single V gene segment. In an earlier analysis of 587 of the donors, V segments were called functional above 56.7% productive rearrangements and were called segregating when the between-donor standard deviation exceeded 5%. A statistical classification framework was developed to diagnose cytomegalovirus status using the catalog of TCR beta chain sequences. In a later analysis, V and J genes were assigned by comparing TCR nucleotide sequences against IMGT/GENE-DB human TR gene sequences. Using the TCRdist pipeline, a later analysis assigned CDR3 sequences along with most-parsimonious VDJ recombination scenarios. In a later analysis, each TCR beta chain was defined by its CDR3 amino acid sequence together with its V-gene family, and reads lacking a unique V-gene family were excluded. To address suspected cross-contamination and a sequencing artifact, a later analysis removed approximately 600 highly shared, low-generation-probability nucleotide sequences. In a later analysis, a clonal expansion index was calculated for each public chain from normalized within-repertoire ranks of inferred template counts. In a later analysis, generation probabilities were computed using a VDJ recombination model fitted to out-of-frame rearrangements, and the results were checked against IGoR. Hypergeometric tests were used in a later analysis to score TCR-TCR, TCR-HLA and TCR-CMV co-occurrence, with a repertoire-size bias correction applied to the TCR pairs. A later analysis estimated false discovery rates by permuting HLA or CMV assignments 20 times. A later analysis grouped co-occurring TCRs with DBSCAN, adding TCRdist sequence similarity when clustering within HLA-allele-positive subsets. For co-occurrence clustering, repertoires with fewer than 30,000 or more than 120,000 public chains were excluded, along with roughly 5 repertoires with anomalous nucleotide sharing. The table comes from immuneACCESS by way of TCRdb, which keeps in-frame sequences with V and J called. Part of the clones is missing from these tables; in studies checked, under half for an unresolved V gene and the rest for unknown reasons. For V, J and clone size, that table is used; D and trimming come from the DNA. This sample lists around 110,000 clones; 79% were detected once. The ten largest account for approximately 4.5% of the sample.

This clonotype was obtained from a man aged 25-45 years in good health and CMV-seropositive. The sequencing input was PBMCs. Recombination connected TRBV23-1 to TRBJ1-2; the D gene remains uncertain. TRBV23-1 carries the ORF label, with uncertain function. The nucleotide sequence reads as follows: TGCGCCAGCAGTCAATCGTTTGCGTACTGTGGAGACTATGGCTACACCTTC. Its product reads: CASSQSFAYCGDYGYTF.